Given below is one TCR beta chain in context. The data belong to a study of blood T cell repertoires in COVID-19. Germline-derived CDR1 and CDR2 are SGHTA and FQGNSA. The ends lost 5 bases at V and 2 bases at J; junction bases unmatched: 5. The CDR3 consists of 15 residues. Assay: immunoSEQ multiplex PCR; the TCRdb copy retains only in-frame clones and omits some. This table holds around 300,000 clones, 75% to 95% found once. The sequence derives from a woman in her twenties or thirties with COVID-19, enrolled during active disease. V gene TRBV7-2 combines with J gene TRBJ2-2; 7 bases map to TRBD2. The sequenced sample was peripheral blood. The CDR3 here is CASSKLARNTGELFF. The CDR3 DNA is TGTGCCAGCAGCAAACTAGCGCGAAACACCGGGGAGCTGTTTTTT.